The TCR beta chain described here comes from a study of blood T cell repertoires in COVID-19. Whole-study context: In each case, the material was cDNA or gDNA derived from T cells, B-cell-depleted T cells, or PBMCs.

V lost 2 bases, J lost 9 bases, and 14 bases lay in between. The CDR3 sequence is 14 residues long. Per germline, CDR1 SGHNT and CDR2 YENEEA. Assay: immunoSEQ multiplex PCR; the TCRdb copy retains only in-frame clones and omits some. Here the sample spans about 300,000 clones, less than 85% being singletons. Across about two dozen US areas, participants ranged in age from about 18 to 100 years. Cohort assignment relied on participant-reported clinical history. The TCR was taken from a woman aged 45-60 years who had recovered from COVID-19. The sequenced sample was PBMCs or T cells enriched from blood (not recorded which). V gene TRBV11-3 combines with J gene TRBJ2-1; tentatively, D is TRBD2 (5 bases). CDR3 in amino acids: CASSLTRFSSEQFF. CDR3 DNA: TGTGCCAGCAGCTTAACTAGGTTTTCTTCTGAGCAGTTCTTC.